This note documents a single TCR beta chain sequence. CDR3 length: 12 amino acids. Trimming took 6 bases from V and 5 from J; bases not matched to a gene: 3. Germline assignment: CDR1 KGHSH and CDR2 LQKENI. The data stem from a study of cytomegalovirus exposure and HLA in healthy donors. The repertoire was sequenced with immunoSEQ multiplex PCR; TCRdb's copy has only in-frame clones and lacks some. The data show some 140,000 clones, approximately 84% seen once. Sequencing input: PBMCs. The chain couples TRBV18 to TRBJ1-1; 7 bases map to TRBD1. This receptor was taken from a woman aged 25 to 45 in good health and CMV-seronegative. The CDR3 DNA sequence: TGTGCCAGCTCTCAACAGGGGACTGAAGCTTTCTTT. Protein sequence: CASSQQGTEAFF.